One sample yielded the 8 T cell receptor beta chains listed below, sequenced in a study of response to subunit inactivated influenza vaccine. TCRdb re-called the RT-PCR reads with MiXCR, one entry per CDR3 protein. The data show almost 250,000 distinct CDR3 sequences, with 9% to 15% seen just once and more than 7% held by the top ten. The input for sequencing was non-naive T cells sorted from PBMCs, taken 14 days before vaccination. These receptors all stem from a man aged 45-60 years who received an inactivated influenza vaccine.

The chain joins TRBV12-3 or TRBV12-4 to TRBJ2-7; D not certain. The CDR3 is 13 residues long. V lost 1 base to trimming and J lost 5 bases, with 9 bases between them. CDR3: CASSLGRLDEQYF. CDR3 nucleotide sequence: TGTGCCAGCAGTTTAGGCCGATTGGACGAGCAGTACTTC.

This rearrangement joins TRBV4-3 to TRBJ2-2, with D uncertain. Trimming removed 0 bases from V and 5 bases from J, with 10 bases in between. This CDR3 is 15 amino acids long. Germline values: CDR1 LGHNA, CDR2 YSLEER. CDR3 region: CASSQDGATTGELFF. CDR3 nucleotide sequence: TGCGCCAGCAGCCAAGATGGAGCCACGACCGGGGAGCTGTTTTTT.

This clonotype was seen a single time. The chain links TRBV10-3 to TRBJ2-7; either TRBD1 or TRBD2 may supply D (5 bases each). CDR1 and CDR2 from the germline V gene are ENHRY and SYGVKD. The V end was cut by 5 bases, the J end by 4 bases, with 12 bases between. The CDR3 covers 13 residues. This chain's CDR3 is CAISPREGYEQYF. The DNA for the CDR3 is TGTGCCATCAGTCCTAGAGAGGGGTACGAGCAGTACTTC.

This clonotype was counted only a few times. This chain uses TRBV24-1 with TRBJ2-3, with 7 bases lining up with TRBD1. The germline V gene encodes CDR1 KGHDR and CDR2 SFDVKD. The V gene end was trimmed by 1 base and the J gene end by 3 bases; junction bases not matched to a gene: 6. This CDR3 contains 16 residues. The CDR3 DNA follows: TGTGCCACCAGTGATTTCCAGGGGGATGTGACAGATACGCAGTATTTT. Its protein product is CATSDFQGDVTDTQYF.

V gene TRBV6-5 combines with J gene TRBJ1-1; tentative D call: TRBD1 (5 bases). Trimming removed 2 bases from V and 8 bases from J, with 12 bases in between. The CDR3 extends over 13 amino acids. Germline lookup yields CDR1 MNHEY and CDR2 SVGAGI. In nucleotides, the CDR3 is TGTGCCAGCAGTTACGAGGGGACCCGGGAAGCTTTCTTT. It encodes CASSYEGTREAFF.

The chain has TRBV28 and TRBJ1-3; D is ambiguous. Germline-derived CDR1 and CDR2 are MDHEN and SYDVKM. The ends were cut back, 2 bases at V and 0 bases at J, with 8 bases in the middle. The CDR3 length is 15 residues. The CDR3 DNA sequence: TGTGCCAGCAGTTTAGGGTCGGTCTCTGGAAACACCATATATTTT. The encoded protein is CASSLGSVSGNTIYF.

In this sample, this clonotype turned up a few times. The CDR3 loop reads CASSLDNRGGYGYTF. DNA of the CDR3: TGTGCCAGCAGTTTAGACAACAGGGGGGGCTATGGCTACACCTTC. The chain couples TRBV28 to TRBJ1-2; 8 nucleotides match TRBD1. The CDR3 totals 15 residues. CDR1 is MDHEN, CDR2 SYDVKM, per germline. V dropped 2 bases and J dropped 4; count of bases not matched to a gene: 6.

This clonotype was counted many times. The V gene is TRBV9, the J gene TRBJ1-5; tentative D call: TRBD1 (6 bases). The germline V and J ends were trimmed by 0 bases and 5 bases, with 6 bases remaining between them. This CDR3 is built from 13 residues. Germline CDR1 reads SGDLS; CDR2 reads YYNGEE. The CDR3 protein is CASSVGTDQPQHF. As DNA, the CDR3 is TGTGCCAGCAGCGTAGGGACAGATCAGCCCCAGCATTTT. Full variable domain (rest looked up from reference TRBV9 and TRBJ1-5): DSGVTQTPKHLITATGQRVTLRCSPRSGDLSVYWYQQSLDQGLQFLIQYYNGEERAKGNILERFSAQQFPDLHSELNLSSLELGDSALYFCASSVGTDQPQHFGDGTRLSIL.